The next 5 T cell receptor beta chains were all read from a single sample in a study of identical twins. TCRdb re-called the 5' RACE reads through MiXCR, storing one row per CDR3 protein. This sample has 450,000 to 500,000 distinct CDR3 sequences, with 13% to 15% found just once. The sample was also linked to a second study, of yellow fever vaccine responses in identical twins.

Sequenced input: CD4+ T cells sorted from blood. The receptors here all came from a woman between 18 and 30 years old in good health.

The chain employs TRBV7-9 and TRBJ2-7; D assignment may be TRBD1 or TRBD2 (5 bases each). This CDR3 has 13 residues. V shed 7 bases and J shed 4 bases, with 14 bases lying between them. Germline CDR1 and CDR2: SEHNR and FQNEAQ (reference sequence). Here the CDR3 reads CASTRDLSYEQYF. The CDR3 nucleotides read TGTGCCAGCACACGGGACCTAAGTTACGAGCAGTACTTC. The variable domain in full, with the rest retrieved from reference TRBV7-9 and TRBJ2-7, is DTGVSQNPRHKITKRGQNVTFRCDPISEHNRLYWYRQTLGQGPEFLTYFQNEAQLEKSRLLSDRFSAERPKGSFSTLEIQRTEQGDSAMYLCASTRDLSYEQYFGPGTRLTVT.

DNA of the CDR3: TGTGCCAGCAGCTTGTTACAACCGATGGCAGAGACCCAGTACTTC. It codes for CASSLLQPMAETQYF. The gene calls are TRBV5-6 and TRBJ2-5, with no clear D. This CDR3 comprises 15 residues. Germline loops: CDR1 SGHDT, CDR2 YYEEEE. Trimming removed 1 base from V and 4 bases from J, with 14 bases in between.

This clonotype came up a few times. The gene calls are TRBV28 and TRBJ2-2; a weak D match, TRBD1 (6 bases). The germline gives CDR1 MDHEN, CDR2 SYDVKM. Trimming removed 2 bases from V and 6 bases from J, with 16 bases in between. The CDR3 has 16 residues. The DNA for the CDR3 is TGTGCCAGCAGTTTAAGGGGACACGGACGGGCCGGGGAGCTGTTTTTT. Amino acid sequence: CASSLRGHGRAGELFF.

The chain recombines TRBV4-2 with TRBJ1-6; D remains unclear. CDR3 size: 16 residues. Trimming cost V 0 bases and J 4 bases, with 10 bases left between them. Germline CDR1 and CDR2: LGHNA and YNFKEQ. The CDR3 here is CASSQDGAAYNSPLHF. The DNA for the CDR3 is TGTGCCAGCAGCCAAGATGGCGCAGCTTATAATTCACCCCTCCACTTT.

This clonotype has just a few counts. CDR3 sequence: CASSLDRSGNQPQHF. The DNA of the CDR3 is TGTGCCAGCAGCTTAGACAGGAGCGGCAATCAGCCCCAGCATTTT. V is TRBV7-2 and J is TRBJ1-5, with a possible D match to TRBD1 (5 bases). This CDR3 region has 15 residues. Trimming took 1 base from V and 2 from J, leaving 9 bases between them. Germline V lookup: CDR1 SGHTA, CDR2 FQGNSA.